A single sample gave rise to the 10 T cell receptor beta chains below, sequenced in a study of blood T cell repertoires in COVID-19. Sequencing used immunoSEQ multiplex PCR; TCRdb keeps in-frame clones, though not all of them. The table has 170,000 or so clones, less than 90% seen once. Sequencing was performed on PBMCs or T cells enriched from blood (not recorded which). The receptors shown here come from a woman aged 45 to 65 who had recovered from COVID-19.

CDR3 amino acids: CASSPRPSGSYEQYF. Written as DNA, the CDR3 is TGTGCCAGCAGCCCTCGTCCTAGCGGGTCTTACGAGCAGTACTTC. This chain connects TRBV11-2 to TRBJ2-7, with 8 bases that match TRBD2. Per the germline V gene, CDR1 is SGHAT and CDR2 is FQNNGV. J was trimmed by 4 bases and V by 5 bases; bases with no gene match: 10. The CDR3 is made up of 15 amino acids.

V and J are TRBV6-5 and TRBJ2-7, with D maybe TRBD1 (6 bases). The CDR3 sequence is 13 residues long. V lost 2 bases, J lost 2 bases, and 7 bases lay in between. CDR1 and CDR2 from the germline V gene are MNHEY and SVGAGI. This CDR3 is CASSYGTTYEQYF. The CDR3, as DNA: TGTGCCAGCAGTTACGGGACAACCTACGAGCAGTACTTC.

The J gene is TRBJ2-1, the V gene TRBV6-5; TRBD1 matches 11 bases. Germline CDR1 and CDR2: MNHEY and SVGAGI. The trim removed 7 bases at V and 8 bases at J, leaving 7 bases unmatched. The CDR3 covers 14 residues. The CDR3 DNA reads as TGTGCCAGCAACCAGGACAGGGGGCGGCATGAGCAGTTCTTC. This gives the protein CASNQDRGRHEQFF.

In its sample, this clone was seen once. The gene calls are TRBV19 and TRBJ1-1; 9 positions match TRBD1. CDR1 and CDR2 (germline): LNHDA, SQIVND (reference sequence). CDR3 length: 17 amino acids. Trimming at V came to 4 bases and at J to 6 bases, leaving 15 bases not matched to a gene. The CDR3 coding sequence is TGTGCCAGTAGTACTAATGCTCAGGACAGGGGCGCGGCTGAAGCTTTCTTT. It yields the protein CASSTNAQDRGAAEAFF.

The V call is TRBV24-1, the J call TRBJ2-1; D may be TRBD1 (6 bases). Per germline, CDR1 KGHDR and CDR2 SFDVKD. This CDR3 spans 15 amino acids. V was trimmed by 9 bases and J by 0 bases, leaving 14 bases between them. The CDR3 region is CATQGTESSYNEQFF. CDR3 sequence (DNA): TGTGCCACCCAGGGGACCGAGAGCTCCTACAATGAGCAGTTCTTC.

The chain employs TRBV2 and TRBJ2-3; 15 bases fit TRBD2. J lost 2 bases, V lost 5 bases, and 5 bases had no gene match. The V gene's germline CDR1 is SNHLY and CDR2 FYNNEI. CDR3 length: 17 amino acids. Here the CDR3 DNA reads TGTGCCAGCAGTCGATGGACTAGCGGGAGGGACACAGATACGCAGTATTTT. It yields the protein CASSRWTSGRDTDTQYF.

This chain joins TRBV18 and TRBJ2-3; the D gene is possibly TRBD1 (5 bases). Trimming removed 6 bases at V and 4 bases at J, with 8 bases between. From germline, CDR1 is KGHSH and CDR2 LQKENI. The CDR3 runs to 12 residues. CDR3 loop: CASSLGADTQYF. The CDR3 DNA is TGTGCCAGCTCCCTAGGGGCAGATACGCAGTATTTT.

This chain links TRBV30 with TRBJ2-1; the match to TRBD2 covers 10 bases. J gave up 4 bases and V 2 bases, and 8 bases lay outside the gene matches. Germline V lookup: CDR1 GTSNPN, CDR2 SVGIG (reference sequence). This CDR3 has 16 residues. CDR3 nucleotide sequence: TGTGCCTGGAGTCCGGGTAGGACTAGCGGATACAATGAGCAGTTCTTC. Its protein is CAWSPGRTSGYNEQFF.

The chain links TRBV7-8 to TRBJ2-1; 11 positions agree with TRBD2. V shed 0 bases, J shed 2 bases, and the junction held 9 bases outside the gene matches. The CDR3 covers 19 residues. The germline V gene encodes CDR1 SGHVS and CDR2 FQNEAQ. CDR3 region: CASSLAYPLAGGTYNEQFF. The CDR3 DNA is TGTGCCAGCAGCTTAGCCTATCCTCTAGCGGGAGGCACCTACAATGAGCAGTTCTTC. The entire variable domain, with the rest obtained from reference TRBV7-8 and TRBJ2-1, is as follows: GAGVSQSPRYKVAKRGQDVALRCDPISGHVSLFWYQQALGQGPEFLTYFQNEAQLDKSGLPSDRFFAERPEGSVSTLKIQRTQQEDSAVYLCASSLAYPLAGGTYNEQFFGPGTRLTVL.

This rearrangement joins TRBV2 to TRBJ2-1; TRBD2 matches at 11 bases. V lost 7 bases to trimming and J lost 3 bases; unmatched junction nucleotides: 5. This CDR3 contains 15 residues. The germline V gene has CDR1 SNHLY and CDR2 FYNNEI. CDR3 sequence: CASTVGLAVYNEQFF. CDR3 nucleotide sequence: TGTGCCAGCACCGTGGGACTAGCGGTCTACAATGAGCAGTTCTTC.